This T cell receptor (beta chain) appears in the sequencing data of a study of blood T cell repertoires in COVID-19. The CDR3 length is 16 residues. The ends lost 5 bases at V and 2 bases at J; junction bases unmatched: 10. Germline lookup yields CDR1 MNHEY and CDR2 SVGEGT. Per the original data handling: It was from reference gene primer amplification that nucleated cell counts were estimated. Some clones are missing from TCRdb's copy, which holds only in-frame ones; the method was immunoSEQ multiplex PCR. The V and J calls and clone size come from that table; D and trimming were worked out from the DNA. The sample includes about 70,000 clones, 90% seen only once; the top ten take approximately 9%.

This chain uses TRBV6-2 or TRBV6-3 with TRBJ1-2; 8 bases match TRBD1. This clonotype was sampled from a human donor in a cohort sampled during active COVID-19. The sample taken for sequencing was peripheral blood. CDR3 DNA sequence: TGTGCCAGCAGTAACGCCGGGACAGGAGTAAACTATGGCTACACCTTC. This encodes CASSNAGTGVNYGYTF.